This entry is about one T cell receptor beta chain. Measured with immunoSEQ multiplex PCR; TCRdb has only the in-frame clones, and not every one. The top ten hold under 8.5% of the sample, which has around 150,000 clones, approximately 94% seen once. The data derive from a study of control samples from healthy donors and cancer patients. The CDR3 is 17 amino acids. CDR1 and CDR2 (germline): LGHNA, YSLEER. The J segment lost 6 bases and the V segment lost 0 bases, leaving 7 bases of the junction unmatched. The specimen was blood. The TCR comes from a woman aged 40 to 50 in good health. The V call is TRBV4-3, the J call TRBJ2-2; 10 bases line up with TRBD2. DNA of the CDR3: TGCGCCAGCAGCCAAGACTCCACTAGCGGGACGGCCGGGGAGCTGTTTTTT. Its protein is CASSQDSTSGTAGELFF.